This T cell receptor (beta chain) was obtained from a study of T cell responses to AZD1222 COVID-19 vaccine. Broader study findings: The number of AZD1222 recipients seropositive at baseline was only six. Donor demographics were predominantly white British with a female majority; clonal diversity may be underestimated.

Here immunoSEQ multiplex PCR was the method, and the copy in TCRdb shows in-frame clones only, minus some. The sample includes about 100,000 clones, around nine tenths seen only once; the top ten take approximately 16%. This clone was recorded once. Its antigen is undetermined. Germline loops: CDR1 MGHRA, CDR2 YSYEKL. V lost 0 bases, J lost 0 bases, and 17 bases lay in between. The CDR3 runs to 19 residues. The input for sequencing was peripheral blood, taken on day 0 of AZD1222 vaccination. The origin of this receptor is an adult in good health. The chain joins TRBV4-1 to TRBJ1-4; D not resolved. The DNA for the CDR3 is TGCGCCAGCAGCCAAGATCCCGCCGGGAGGTCTGCAACTAATGAAAAACTGTTTTTT. Its translation: CASSQDPAGRSATNEKLFF.